This paragraph reports one T cell receptor beta chain. The antigen remains undetermined. Trimming left V 6 bases short and J 6 bases short, with 18 bases between. The CDR3 is 14 amino acids. This sample stems from a study of T-cell reconstitution after alpha-beta-depleted transplantation in children. Overall study results and limits: When one year had passed after transplant, most T-cell counts and diversity came from newly produced T cells. In some patients, recipient T cells and intrathymic progenitors surviving conditioning explained high day-60 diversity. Reported findings indicate that, about two months after transplant, alpha-beta T cells came from several hundred expanded clones, which were derived from non-depleted graft cells.

The authors prepared the TCRbeta library with unique molecular identifiers. MiXCR was run by TCRdb on the PCR reads, yielding one entry per CDR3 protein. The table has about 340,000 distinct CDR3 sequences, 15% to 20% seen once. V and J are TRBV12-3 or TRBV12-4 and TRBJ2-7, with D perhaps TRBD1 or TRBD2 (5 bases each). This specimen consisted of PBMCs, mostly from graft donor cells, obtained 360 days after TCRalphabeta/CD19-depleted stem cell transplant. The TCR was taken from a male patient under 10 years old who had a stem cell transplant for acute lymphoblastic leukemia, so the T cells may come from the graft donor. For the CDR3, the DNA is TGTGCCAGCAGCCCGGGGACCCTCCCTCGCGAGCAGTACTTC. Amino acid sequence: CASSPGTLPREQYF.